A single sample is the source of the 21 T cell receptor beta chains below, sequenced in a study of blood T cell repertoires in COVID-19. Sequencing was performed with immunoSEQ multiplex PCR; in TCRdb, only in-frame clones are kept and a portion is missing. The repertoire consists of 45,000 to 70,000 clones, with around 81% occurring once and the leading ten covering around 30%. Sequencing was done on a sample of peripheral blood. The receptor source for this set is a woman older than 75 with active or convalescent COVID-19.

CDR3 in DNA: TGTGCCAGCAGCTTAGTAGAGGATCAGCCCCAGCATTTT. Residues: CASSLVEDQPQHF. The chain links TRBV7-2 to TRBJ1-5; D is undetermined. V was clipped by 1 base and J by 5 bases, with 6 bases between them. In germline, CDR1 is SGHTA, CDR2 FQGNSA. CDR3 length equals 13 residues.

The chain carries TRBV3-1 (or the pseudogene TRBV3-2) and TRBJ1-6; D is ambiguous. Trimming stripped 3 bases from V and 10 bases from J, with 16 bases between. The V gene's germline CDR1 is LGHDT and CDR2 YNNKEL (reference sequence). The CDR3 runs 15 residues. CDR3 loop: CASSQKTEGYSPLHF. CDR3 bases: TGTGCCAGCAGCCAGAAGACCGAGGGCTACTCACCCCTCCACTTT.

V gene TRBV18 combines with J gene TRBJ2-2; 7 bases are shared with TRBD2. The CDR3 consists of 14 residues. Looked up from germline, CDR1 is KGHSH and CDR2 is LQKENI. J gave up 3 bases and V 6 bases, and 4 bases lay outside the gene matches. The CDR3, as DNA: TGTGCCAGCTCTCTAGGACTAGACACCGGGGAGCTGTTTTTT. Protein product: CASSLGLDTGELFF.

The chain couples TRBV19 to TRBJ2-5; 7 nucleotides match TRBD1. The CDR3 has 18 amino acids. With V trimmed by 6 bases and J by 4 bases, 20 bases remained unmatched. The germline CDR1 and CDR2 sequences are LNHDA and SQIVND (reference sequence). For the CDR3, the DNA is TGTGCCAGTAGCCCTCCGGGACAGACCATTTCGGTTCGAGAGACCCAGTACTTC. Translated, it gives CASSPPGQTISVRETQYF. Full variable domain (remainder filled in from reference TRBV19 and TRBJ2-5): DGGITQSPKYLFRKEGQNVTLSCEQNLNHDAMYWYRQDPGQGLRLIYYSQIVNDFQKGDIAEGYSVSREKKESFPLTVTSAQKNPTAFYLCASSPPGQTISVRETQYFGPGTRLLVL.

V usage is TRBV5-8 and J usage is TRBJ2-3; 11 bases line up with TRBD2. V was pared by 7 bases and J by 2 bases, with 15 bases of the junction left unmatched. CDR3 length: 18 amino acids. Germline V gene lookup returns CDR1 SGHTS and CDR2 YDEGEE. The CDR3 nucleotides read TGTGCCAGCCCAACCACCCTCCTTAGCGGGGGGGTCACAGATACGCAGTATTTT. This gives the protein CASPTTLLSGGVTDTQYF. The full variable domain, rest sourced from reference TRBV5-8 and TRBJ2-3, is EAGVTQSPTHLIKTRGQQATLRCSPISGHTSVYWYQQALGLGLQFLLWYDEGEERNRGNFPPRFSGRQFPNYSSELNVNALELEDSALYLCASPTTLLSGGVTDTQYFGPGTRLTVL.

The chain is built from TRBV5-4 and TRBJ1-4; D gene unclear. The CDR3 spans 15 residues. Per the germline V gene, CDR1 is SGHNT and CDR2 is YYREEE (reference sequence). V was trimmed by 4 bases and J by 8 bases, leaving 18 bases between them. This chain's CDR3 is CASSIPGVSGEKLFF. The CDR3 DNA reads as TGTGCCAGCAGCATCCCGGGAGTAAGCGGAGAAAAACTGTTTTTT.

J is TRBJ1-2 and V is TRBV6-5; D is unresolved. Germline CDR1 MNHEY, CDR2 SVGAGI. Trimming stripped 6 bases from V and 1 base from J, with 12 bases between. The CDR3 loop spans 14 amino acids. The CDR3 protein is CASSAPGDNYGYTF. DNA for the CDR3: TGTGCCAGCAGCGCACCCGGAGATAACTATGGCTACACCTTC.

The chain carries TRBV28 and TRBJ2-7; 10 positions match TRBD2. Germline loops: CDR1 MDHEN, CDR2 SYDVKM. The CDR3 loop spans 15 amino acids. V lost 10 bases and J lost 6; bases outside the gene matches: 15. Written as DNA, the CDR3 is TGTGCCACCTCGGAGCGGGGGGGCAAAAGTCTCGAGCAGTACTTC. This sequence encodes CATSERGGKSLEQYF.

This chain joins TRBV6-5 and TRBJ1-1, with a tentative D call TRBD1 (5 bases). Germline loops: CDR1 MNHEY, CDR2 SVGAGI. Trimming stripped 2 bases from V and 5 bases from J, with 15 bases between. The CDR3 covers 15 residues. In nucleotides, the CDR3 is TGTGCCAGCAGTTACCTAGGCGGGGCAGGGACTGAAGCTTTCTTT. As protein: CASSYLGGAGTEAFF.

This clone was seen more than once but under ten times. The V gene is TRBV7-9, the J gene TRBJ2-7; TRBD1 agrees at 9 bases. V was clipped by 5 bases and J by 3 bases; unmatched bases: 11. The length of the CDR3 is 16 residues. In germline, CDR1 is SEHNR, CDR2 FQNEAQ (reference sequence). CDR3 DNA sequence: TGTGCCAGCAGCGGGTATCAGGGGACAGGGCTCTACGAGCAGTACTTC. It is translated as CASSGYQGTGLYEQYF.

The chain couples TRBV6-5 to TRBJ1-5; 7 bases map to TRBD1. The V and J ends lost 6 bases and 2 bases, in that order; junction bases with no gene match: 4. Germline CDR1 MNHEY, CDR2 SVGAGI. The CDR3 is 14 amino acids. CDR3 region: CASRPTGGNQPQHF. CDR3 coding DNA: TGTGCCAGCAGGCCCACAGGGGGCAATCAGCCCCAGCATTTT.

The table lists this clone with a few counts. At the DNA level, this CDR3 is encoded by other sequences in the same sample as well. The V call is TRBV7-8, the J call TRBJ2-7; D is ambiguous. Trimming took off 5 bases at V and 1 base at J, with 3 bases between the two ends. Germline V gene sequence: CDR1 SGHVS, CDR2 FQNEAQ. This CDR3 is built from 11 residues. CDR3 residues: CASSPSYEQYF. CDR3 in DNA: TGTGCCAGCAGCCCTTCCTACGAGCAGTACTTC.

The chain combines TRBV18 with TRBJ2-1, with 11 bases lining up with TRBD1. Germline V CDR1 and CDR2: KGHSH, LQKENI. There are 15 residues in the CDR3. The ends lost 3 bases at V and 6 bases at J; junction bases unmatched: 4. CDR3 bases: TGTGCCAGCTCACCCCCGGGACAGGGGGGCAATGAGCAGTTCTTC. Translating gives CASSPPGQGGNEQFF.

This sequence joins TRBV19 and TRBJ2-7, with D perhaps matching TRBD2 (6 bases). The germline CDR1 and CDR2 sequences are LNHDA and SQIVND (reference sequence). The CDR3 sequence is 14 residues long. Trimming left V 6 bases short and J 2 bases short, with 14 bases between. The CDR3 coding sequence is TGTGCCAGTAGCAAGGACTCGGGAGCCTACGAGCAGTACTTC. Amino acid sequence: CASSKDSGAYEQYF.

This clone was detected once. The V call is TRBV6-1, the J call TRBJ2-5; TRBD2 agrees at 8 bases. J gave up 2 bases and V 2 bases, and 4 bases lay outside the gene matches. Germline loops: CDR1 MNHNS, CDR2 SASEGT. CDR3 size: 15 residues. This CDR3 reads CASSELAGQQETQYF. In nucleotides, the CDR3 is TGTGCCAGCAGTGAACTAGCGGGCCAACAAGAGACCCAGTACTTC.

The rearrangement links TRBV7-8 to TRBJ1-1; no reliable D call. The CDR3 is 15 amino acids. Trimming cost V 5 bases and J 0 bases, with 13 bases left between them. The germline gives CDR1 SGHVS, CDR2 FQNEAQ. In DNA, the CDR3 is TGTGCCAGCAGCCCACGTCGGGTGGTGAACACTGAAGCTTTCTTT. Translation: CASSPRRVVNTEAFF.

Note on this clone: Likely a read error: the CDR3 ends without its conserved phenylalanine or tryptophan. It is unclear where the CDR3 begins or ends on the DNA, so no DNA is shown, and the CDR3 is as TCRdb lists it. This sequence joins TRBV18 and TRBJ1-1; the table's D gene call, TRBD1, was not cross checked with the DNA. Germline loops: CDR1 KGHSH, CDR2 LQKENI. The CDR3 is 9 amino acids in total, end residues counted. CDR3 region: CASSPVGPV.

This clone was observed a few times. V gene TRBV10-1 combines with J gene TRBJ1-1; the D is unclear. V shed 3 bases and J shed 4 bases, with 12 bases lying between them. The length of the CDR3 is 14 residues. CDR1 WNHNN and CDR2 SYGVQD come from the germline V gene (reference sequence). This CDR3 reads CASSDDGGATEAFF. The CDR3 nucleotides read TGCGCCAGCAGTGATGATGGCGGAGCCACTGAAGCTTTCTTT.

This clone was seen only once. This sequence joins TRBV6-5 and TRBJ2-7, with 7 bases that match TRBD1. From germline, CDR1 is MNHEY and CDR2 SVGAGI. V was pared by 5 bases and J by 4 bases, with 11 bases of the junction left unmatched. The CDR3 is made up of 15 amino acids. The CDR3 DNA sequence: TGTGCCAGCAGTCCTATGACAGGGAACTCGTACGAGCAGTACTTC. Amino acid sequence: CASSPMTGNSYEQYF.

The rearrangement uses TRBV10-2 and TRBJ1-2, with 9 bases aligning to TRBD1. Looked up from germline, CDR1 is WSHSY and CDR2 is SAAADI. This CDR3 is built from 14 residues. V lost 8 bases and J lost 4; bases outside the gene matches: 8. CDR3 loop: CASASVGQGYGYTF. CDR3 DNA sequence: TGCGCCAGCGCCAGTGTGGGACAGGGCTATGGCTACACCTTC.

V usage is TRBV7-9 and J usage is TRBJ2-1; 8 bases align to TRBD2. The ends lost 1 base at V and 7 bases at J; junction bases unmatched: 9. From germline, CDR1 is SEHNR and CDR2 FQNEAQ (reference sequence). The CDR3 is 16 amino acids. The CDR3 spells CASSLGSSGGWNEQFF. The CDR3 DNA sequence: TGTGCCAGCAGCTTAGGGTCAAGCGGGGGATGGAATGAGCAGTTCTTC.